This T cell receptor (beta chain) was captured by sequencing in a study of cytomegalovirus exposure and HLA in healthy donors. Overall study results and limits: Per published reports, the classifier diagnosed cytomegalovirus status with high specificity and sensitivity.

The donors were part of the roughly 120-subject validation cohort, which stood apart from the 666-subject first cohort. About this clone: Its antigen is not identified. The junction does not match germline at one end; this may be a read error.

Germline assignment: CDR1 SGDLS and CDR2 YYNGEE. The length of the CDR3 is 11 residues. Here immunoSEQ multiplex PCR was the method, and the copy in TCRdb shows in-frame clones only, minus some. Altogether 100,000 to 150,000 clones are present, 89% being singletons, with the ten largest covering 0.95% to 1.5%. What was sequenced was PBMCs. The rearrangement links TRBV9 to TRBJ1-3; D gene ambiguous. The clonotype originates from a woman aged 18-30 years in good health and CMV-seronegative. CDR3 nucleotide sequence: TGTGCCAGCAGCGCCGGGAGAGCGACGCATTTT. Translated: CASSAGRATHF.